This TCR beta chain derives from a study of blood T cells in healthy people across ages. Study background: With template switching, about one barcoded beta molecule was captured per two T cells.

To note about this clonotype: What it recognizes is unknown.

A second roughly 6 to 12 cycle PCR used barcoded and J-beta primers. One entry per CDR3 protein, called by TCRdb with MiXCR from the 5' RACE reads. This table holds approximately 1,000,000 distinct CDR3 sequences, about two fifths found once. Study conclusions and caveats: Naive CD4+ cells and diversity were both higher in long-lived donors than in aged donors.

There were at least 5.5 micrograms of total RNA extracted from every sample. The sequenced material came from blood. The clonotype was recovered from a man between 18 and 29 years old in good health.

The CDR3: CSAVRGRAGDNEQYF. CDR3 coding DNA: TGCAGTGCTGTAAGGGGACGAGCGGGGGATAATGAGCAGTACTTC. V usage is TRBV20-1 and J usage is TRBJ2-7; the match to TRBD2 covers 8 bases. This CDR3 is 15 amino acids long. Germline V gene lookup returns CDR1 DFQATT and CDR2 SNEGSKA (reference sequence). The V gene end was trimmed by 5 bases and the J gene end by 7 bases; junction bases not matched to a gene: 16.